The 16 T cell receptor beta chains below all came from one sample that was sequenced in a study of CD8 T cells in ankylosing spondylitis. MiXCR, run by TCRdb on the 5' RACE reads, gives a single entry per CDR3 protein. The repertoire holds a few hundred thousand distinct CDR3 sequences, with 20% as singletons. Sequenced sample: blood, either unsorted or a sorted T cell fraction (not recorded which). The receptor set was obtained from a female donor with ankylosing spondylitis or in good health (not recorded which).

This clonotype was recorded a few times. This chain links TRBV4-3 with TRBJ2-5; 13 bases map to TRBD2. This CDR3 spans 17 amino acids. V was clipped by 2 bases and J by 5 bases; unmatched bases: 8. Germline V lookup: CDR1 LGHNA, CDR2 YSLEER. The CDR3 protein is CASSQSLAGGGWETQYF. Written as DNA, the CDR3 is TGCGCCAGCAGCCAATCACTAGCGGGAGGGGGTTGGGAGACCCAGTACTTC.

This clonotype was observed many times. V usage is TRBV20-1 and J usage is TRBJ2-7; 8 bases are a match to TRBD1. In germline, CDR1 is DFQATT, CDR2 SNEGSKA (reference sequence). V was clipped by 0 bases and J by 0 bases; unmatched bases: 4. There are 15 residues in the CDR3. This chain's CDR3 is CSARDPGQDSYEQYF. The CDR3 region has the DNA TGCAGTGCTAGAGACCCGGGACAGGACTCCTACGAGCAGTACTTC.

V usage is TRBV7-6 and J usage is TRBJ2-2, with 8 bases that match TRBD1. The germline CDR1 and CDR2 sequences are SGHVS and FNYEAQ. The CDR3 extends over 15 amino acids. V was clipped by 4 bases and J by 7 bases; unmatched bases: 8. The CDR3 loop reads CASSWMDREDGELFF. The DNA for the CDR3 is TGTGCCAGCAGCTGGATGGACAGGGAAGACGGGGAGCTGTTTTTT.

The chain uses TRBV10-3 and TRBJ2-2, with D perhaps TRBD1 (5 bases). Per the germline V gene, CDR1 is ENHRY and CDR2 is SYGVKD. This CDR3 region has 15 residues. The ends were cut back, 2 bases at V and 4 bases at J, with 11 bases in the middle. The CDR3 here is CAISEAREATGELFF. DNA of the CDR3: TGTGCCATCAGTGAGGCCAGGGAAGCCACCGGGGAGCTGTTTTTT.

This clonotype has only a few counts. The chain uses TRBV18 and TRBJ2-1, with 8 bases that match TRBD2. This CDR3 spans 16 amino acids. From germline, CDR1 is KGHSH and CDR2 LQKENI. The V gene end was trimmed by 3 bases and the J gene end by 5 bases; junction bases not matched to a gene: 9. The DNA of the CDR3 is TGTGCCAGCTCACCGTTGGGTAGCGGGGTCCACAATGAGCAGTTCTTC. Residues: CASSPLGSGVHNEQFF.

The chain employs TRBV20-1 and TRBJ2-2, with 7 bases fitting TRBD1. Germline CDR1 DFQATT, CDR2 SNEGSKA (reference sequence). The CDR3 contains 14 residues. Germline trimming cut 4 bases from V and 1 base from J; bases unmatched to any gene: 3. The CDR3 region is CSAKGGLNTGELFF. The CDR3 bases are TGCAGTGCTAAAGGGGGCCTGAACACCGGGGAGCTGTTTTTT.

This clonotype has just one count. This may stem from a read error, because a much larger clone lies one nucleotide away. The CDR3 region has the DNA TGTGCCAGCAGTACCTCTGGGGCCAACGTCCTGACTTTC. Translating it yields CASSTSGANVLTF. V gene TRBV25-1 combines with J gene TRBJ2-6, with D unresolved. The V end was cut by 5 bases, the J end by 0 bases, with 2 bases between. Germline V gene lookup returns CDR1 MGHDK and CDR2 SYGVNS. The length of the CDR3 is 13 residues.

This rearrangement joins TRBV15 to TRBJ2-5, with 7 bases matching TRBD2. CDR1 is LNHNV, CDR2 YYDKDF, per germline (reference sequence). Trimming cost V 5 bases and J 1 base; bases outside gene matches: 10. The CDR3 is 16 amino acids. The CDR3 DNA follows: TGTGCCACCAGCGAGGATGTGAGGGAGGGCCAAGAGACCCAGTACTTC. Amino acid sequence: CATSEDVREGQETQYF.

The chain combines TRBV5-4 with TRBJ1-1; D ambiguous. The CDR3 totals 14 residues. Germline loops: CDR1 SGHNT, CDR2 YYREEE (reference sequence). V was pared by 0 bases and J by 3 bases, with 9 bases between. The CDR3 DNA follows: TGTGCCAGCAGCTTGGACCTAAAGGACACTGAAGCTTTCTTT. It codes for CASSLDLKDTEAFF.

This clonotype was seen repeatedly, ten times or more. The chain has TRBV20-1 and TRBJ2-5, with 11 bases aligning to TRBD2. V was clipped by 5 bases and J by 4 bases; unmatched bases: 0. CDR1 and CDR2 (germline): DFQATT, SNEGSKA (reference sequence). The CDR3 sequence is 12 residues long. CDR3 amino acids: CSAGLAGETQYF. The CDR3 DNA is TGCAGTGCTGGACTAGCGGGAGAGACCCAGTACTTC.

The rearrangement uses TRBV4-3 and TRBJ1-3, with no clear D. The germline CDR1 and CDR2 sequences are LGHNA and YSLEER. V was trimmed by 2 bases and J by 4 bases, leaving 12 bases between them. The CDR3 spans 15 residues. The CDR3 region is CASSQSRMRGNTIYF. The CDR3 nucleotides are TGCGCCAGCAGCCAATCGAGAATGCGGGGAAACACCATATATTTT.

CDR3 nucleotide sequence: TGTGCCAGCAGTGACTCGATTATTGAGGGAGGGCCCGGTGAGCAGTTCTTC. It translates to CASSDSIIEGGPGEQFF. The chain has TRBV6-4 and TRBJ2-1, with 7 bases matching TRBD2. Germline values: CDR1 MRHNA, CDR2 SNTAGT. CDR3 length: 17 amino acids. The trim removed 0 bases at V and 9 bases at J, leaving 14 bases unmatched.

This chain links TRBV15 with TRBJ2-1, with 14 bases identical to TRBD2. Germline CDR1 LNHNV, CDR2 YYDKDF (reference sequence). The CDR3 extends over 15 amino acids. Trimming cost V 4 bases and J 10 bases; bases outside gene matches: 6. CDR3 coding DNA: TGTGCCACCAGCACCAGACTAGCGGGAGGGGGGGAGCAGTTCTTC. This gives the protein CATSTRLAGGGEQFF.

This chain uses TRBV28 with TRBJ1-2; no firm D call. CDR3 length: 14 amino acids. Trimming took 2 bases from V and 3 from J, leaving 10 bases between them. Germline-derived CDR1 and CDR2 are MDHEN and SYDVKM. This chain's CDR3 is CASSLNEGYYGYTF. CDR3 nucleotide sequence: TGTGCCAGCAGTTTAAATGAGGGCTACTATGGCTACACCTTC.

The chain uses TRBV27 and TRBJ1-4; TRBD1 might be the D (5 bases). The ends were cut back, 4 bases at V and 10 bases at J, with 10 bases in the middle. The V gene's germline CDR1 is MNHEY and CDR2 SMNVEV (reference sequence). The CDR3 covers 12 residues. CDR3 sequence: CASSWRGGKLFF. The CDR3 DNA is TGTGCCAGCAGTTGGCGGGGGGGAAAACTGTTTTTT.

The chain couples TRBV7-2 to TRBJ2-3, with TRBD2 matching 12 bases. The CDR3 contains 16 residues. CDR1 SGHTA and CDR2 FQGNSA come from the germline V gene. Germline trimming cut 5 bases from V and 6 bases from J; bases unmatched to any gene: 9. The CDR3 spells CASSRDRTSGTDTQYF. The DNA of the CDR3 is TGTGCCAGCAGCCGCGACCGGACTAGCGGGACGGATACGCAGTATTTT.